A selection of T cell receptor beta chains follows, all from one sample in a study of T and B cells in COVID-19 patients. One entry per CDR3 protein results from TCRdb running MiXCR on the multiplex PCR reads. Among more than 15,000 distinct CDR3 sequences listed, 27% were seen once. The sequencing sample was made of blood. The receptors were sampled from a human donor who had recovered from COVID-19. Each CDR3 is given with its conserved first and last residue. The D gene is left open where the match is weak. Where a row states a size, it is once, few, many or the class of an expanded clone; other rows omit it.

d_gene | abundance | j_gene | v_gene | CDR3nt | CDR3aa
. | . | TRBJ2-7 | TRBV4-2 | TGTGCCAGCAGCCCCCCGCGGCGGGCCTACGAGCAGTACTTC | CASSPPRRAYEQYF
. | many | TRBJ2-2 | TRBV27 | TGTGCCAGCAGTTTTATGCCTAGCATTAGCACCGGGGAGCTGTTTTTT | CASSFMPSISTGELFF
TRBD2 | many | TRBJ2-3 | TRBV6-5 | TGTGCCAGCAATCGGAAGCGGGGCACCACAGATACGCAGTATTTT | CASNRKRGTTDTQYF
. | few | TRBJ1-1 | TRBV29-1 | TGCAGCGTTGTATCCCAAGGGAGAGGGGTGGCTTTCTTT | CSVVSQGRGVAFF
TRBD1 | . | TRBJ2-5 | TRBV19 | TGTGCCAGTAGTTTGACCGGGACAGGGCCAGGAGAGACCCAGTACTTC | CASSLTGTGPGETQYF
. | many | TRBJ2-7 | TRBV18 | TGTGCCAGCTCACCCCTTGGGGACTCCTACGAGCAGTACTTC | CASSPLGDSYEQYF
. | medium-sized | TRBJ2-7 | TRBV6-5 | TGTGCCAGCAGTTACTCGCGAATCTACGAGCAGTACTTC | CASSYSRIYEQYF
TRBD1 | few | TRBJ2-7 | TRBV6-5 | TGTGCCAGCAGTTCTCCGGGACAGGGAATTTACGAGCAGTACTTC | CASSSPGQGIYEQYF
TRBD1 | . | TRBJ2-2 | TRBV4-3 | TGCGCCAGCAGCCAGCTGCCGGGACAGGGGAGGCCCGGGGAGCTGTTTTTT | CASSQLPGQGRPGELFF
TRBD2 | once | TRBJ2-1 | TRBV2 | TGTGCCAGCAGTGCTAGGACTAGCGGATACTACAATGAGCAGTTCTTC | CASSARTSGYYNEQFF
TRBD2 | . | TRBJ2-3 | TRBV5-1 | TGCGCCAGCAGCTTGGAAGACGCGGGGGGGACGCAGTATTTT | CASSLEDAGGTQYF
. | . | TRBJ2-5 | TRBV20-1 | TGCAGTGCTCGTGTTGGGGGTGAGACCCAGTACTTC | CSARVGGETQYF
TRBD2 | . | TRBJ2-3 | TRBV6-5 | TGTGCCAGCAGTGAGCCGACTAGCGGGAGACCCTCTAGCACAGATACGCAGTATTTT | CASSEPTSGRPSSTDTQYF
. | . | TRBJ1-2 | TRBV12-3/TRBV12-4 | TGTGCCAGCAGTTTAATTCCCTGGACTGAAGGCGAACGTAACTATGGCTACACCTTC | CASSLIPWTEGERNYGYTF
. | . | TRBJ1-4 | TRBV4-3 | TGCGCCAGCAGTACCCAATTACCGGGTAATGAAAAACTGTTTTTT | CASSTQLPGNEKLFF
. | . | TRBJ1-1 | TRBV14 | TGTGCCAGCAGCCTCGCGAACACTGAAGCTTTCTTT | CASSLANTEAFF
. | . | TRBJ2-4 | TRBV12-3/TRBV12-4 | TGTGCCAGCAGCGGAGCCGGGGCCCTGGCCAAAAACATTCAGTACTTC | CASSGAGALAKNIQYF
. | many | TRBJ2-5 | TRBV30 | TGTGCCTGGAGTCGAAGGGCTTCGATCGGGGAGACCCAGTACTTC | CAWSRRASIGETQYF
TRBD2 | many | TRBJ2-7 | TRBV27 | TGTGCCAGCAGTTTACTCGGACTAGCTGGAGAGCAGTACTTC | CASSLLGLAGEQYF
. | few | TRBJ2-3 | TRBV5-1 | TGCGCCAGCAGCTTGGGACCCCCAAGCACAGATACGCAGTATTTT | CASSLGPPSTDTQYF
. | . | TRBJ2-7 | TRBV6-5 | TGTGCCAGCAGTTACGGAGCAGGTAACTACGAGCAGTACTTC | CASSYGAGNYEQYF
TRBD1 | medium-sized | TRBJ1-4 | TRBV29-1 | TGCAGCGTGTGGACAGGGAGTCCGAATGAAAAACTGTTTTTT | CSVWTGSPNEKLFF